This entry lists 25 T cell receptor beta chains sequenced from one sample in a study of blood T cell repertoires in COVID-19. Sequenced by immunoSEQ multiplex PCR; TCRdb stores in-frame clones only, minus some. The data hold 350,000 to 400,000 clones, with just over 90% observed a single time. The sequenced sample was PBMCs or T cells enriched from blood (not recorded which). The receptor source for this set is a middle-aged woman who had been exposed to COVID-19.

The genes are TRBV12-5 and TRBJ1-1; 8 nucleotides agree with TRBD1. Germline V lookup: CDR1 LGHNT, CDR2 FRNRAP. This CDR3 contains 14 residues. The trim removed 5 bases at V and 1 base at J, leaving 3 bases unmatched. CDR3 nucleotide sequence: TGTGCTAGTGGTAGAGGGACAGGGAACACTGAAGCTTTCTTT. Its protein product is CASGRGTGNTEAFF.

The chain links TRBV30 to TRBJ1-4; unclear D gene. This CDR3 region has 15 residues. V lost 3 bases, J lost 3 bases, and 14 bases lay in between. Germline loops: CDR1 GTSNPN, CDR2 SVGIG (reference sequence). Here the CDR3 DNA reads TGTGCCTGGAGCCACCACGGGAGACCTAATGAAAAACTGTTTTTT. It codes for CAWSHHGRPNEKLFF.

The rearrangement uses TRBV28 and TRBJ1-2; D is uncertain. This CDR3 comprises 12 residues. V was trimmed by 6 bases and J by 7 bases, leaving 12 bases between them. CDR1 and CDR2 (germline): MDHEN, SYDVKM. This chain's CDR3 is CASRLPQSGYTF. As DNA, the CDR3 is TGTGCCAGCAGACTTCCCCAATCTGGCTACACCTTC.

This clone was found once. This sequence joins TRBV9 and TRBJ2-7, with TRBD2 matching over 8 bases. V was pared by 4 bases and J by 0 bases, with 6 bases of the junction left unmatched. The length of the CDR3 is 15 residues. CDR1 is SGDLS, CDR2 YYNGEE, per germline. CDR3 region: CASSSRGGHSYEQYF. CDR3 nucleotide sequence: TGTGCCAGCAGCTCCCGGGGGGGTCACTCCTACGAGCAGTACTTC.

V and J are TRBV5-1 and TRBJ1-2, with 8 bases identical to TRBD1. Losses at the gene ends were 1 base for V and 0 bases for J; bases not matched to a gene: 2. Germline CDR1 is SGHRS and CDR2 is YFSETQ. CDR3 length equals 15 residues. The CDR3 here is CASSLSGGPNYGYTF. Here the CDR3 DNA reads TGCGCCAGCAGCTTGTCAGGGGGCCCTAACTATGGCTACACCTTC. Full variable domain (rest looked up from reference TRBV5-1 and TRBJ1-2): KAGVTQTPRYLIKTRGQQVTLSCSPISGHRSVSWYQQTPGQGLQFLFEYFSETQRNKGNFPGRFSGRQFSNSRSEMNVSTLELGDSALYLCASSLSGGPNYGYTFGSGTRLTVV.

The genes are TRBV7-9 and TRBJ2-1, with D maybe TRBD2 (5 bases). The CDR3 contains 13 residues. V gave up 3 bases and J gave up 13 bases, with 16 bases separating them. The germline V gene has CDR1 SEHNR and CDR2 FQNEAQ (reference sequence). This CDR3 is CASSFGGGLSQFF. The CDR3, as DNA: TGTGCCAGCAGCTTCGGAGGAGGACTTTCCCAGTTCTTC.

This sequence joins TRBV7-6 and TRBJ1-2, with D possibly TRBD1 on 6 matching bases. Germline assignment: CDR1 SGHVS and CDR2 FNYEAQ. CDR3 length: 14 amino acids. Trimming pared 1 base from V and 4 bases from J, leaving 10 bases between. Here the CDR3 DNA reads TGTGCCAGCAGCTTAGAAGGGACATCCTATGGCTACACCTTC. Its translation: CASSLEGTSYGYTF.

The CDR3 DNA reads TGTGCCAGCAGCGTAGGATGGACAGGGGCGCAGTTCTTC. Protein sequence: CASSVGWTGAQFF. The chain combines TRBV7-2 with TRBJ2-1; 9 bases match TRBD1. Germline V gene data show CDR1 as SGHTA and CDR2 as FQGNSA. The CDR3 length is 13 residues. The ends lost 5 bases at V and 12 bases at J; junction bases unmatched: 8.

In this sample, this clone turned up once. The CDR3 region is CASSPTGAEEKLFF. The CDR3, as DNA: TGCGCCAGCAGCCCGACAGGGGCGGAGGAAAAACTGTTTTTT. The genes are TRBV10-2 and TRBJ1-4; TRBD1 agrees at 8 bases. V trimming: 6 bases; J trimming: 8 bases; junction bases outside the gene matches: 8. The germline V gene encodes CDR1 WSHSY and CDR2 SAAADI. CDR3 length: 14 amino acids.

This CDR3 is CASSLLNTPDSPLHF. Here the CDR3 DNA reads TGCGCCAGCAGCTTATTAAACACCCCCGATTCACCCCTCCACTTT. The chain recombines TRBV5-1 with TRBJ1-6; D remains unclear. V lost 2 bases to trimming and J lost 8 bases, with 14 bases between them. This CDR3 is built from 15 residues. Germline lookup yields CDR1 SGHRS and CDR2 YFSETQ.

V usage is TRBV24-1 and J usage is TRBJ2-1; D is possibly TRBD2 (5 bases). The germline V and J ends were trimmed by 4 bases and 6 bases, with 18 bases remaining between them. Germline CDR1 and CDR2: KGHDR and SFDVKD. This CDR3 has 16 amino acids. This CDR3 reads CATSDADRRLGNEQFF. The CDR3, as DNA: TGTGCCACCAGTGACGCAGACCGGAGGCTTGGCAATGAGCAGTTCTTC.

The chain has TRBV19 and TRBJ2-1; 9 positions match TRBD1. V lost 5 bases to trimming and J lost 5 bases; unmatched junction nucleotides: 13. This CDR3 comprises 17 residues. CDR1 and CDR2 (germline): LNHDA, SQIVND (reference sequence). CDR3 nucleotide sequence: TGTGCCAGTAGTTTTGCCCCGGGACAGGGACGGAACAATGAGCAGTTCTTC. This sequence encodes CASSFAPGQGRNNEQFF.

The chain carries TRBV7-6 and TRBJ2-1; D remains ambiguous. This CDR3 has 13 amino acids. The germline V gene has CDR1 SGHVS and CDR2 FNYEAQ. Deletions cut 5 bases from V and 8 bases from J, with 13 bases between. In nucleotides, the CDR3 is TGTGCCAGCAGCCCCTTCTTGGCCTATGAGCAGTTCTTC. Protein product: CASSPFLAYEQFF.

The rearrangement uses TRBV3-1 (or the pseudogene TRBV3-2) and TRBJ2-2, with 13 bases matching TRBD2. V shed 7 bases, J shed 5 bases, and the junction held 10 bases outside the gene matches. CDR3 length: 17 amino acids. Germline CDR1 LGHDT, CDR2 YNNKEL (reference sequence). CDR3 sequence: CASNTPLLAGGTGELFF. The CDR3 DNA sequence: TGTGCCAGCAACACACCCCTACTAGCGGGGGGGACCGGGGAGCTGTTTTTT.

The chain employs TRBV14 and TRBJ2-2; TRBD2 matches 7 bases. Germline assignment: CDR1 SGHDN and CDR2 FVKESK. The V segment lost 5 bases and the J segment 0 bases; nucleotides outside the gene matches: 9. CDR3 length: 17 amino acids. The DNA of the CDR3 is TGTGCCAGCAGCGGTCCTGTGCGGGGGACGAACACCGGGGAGCTGTTTTTT. Protein product: CASSGPVRGTNTGELFF. The complete variable domain, with remaining parts taken from reference TRBV14 and TRBJ2-2, reads EAGVTQFPSHSVIEKGQTVTLRCDPISGHDNLYWYRRVMGKEIKFLLHFVKESKQDESGMPNNRFLAERTGGTYSTLKVQPAELEDSGVYFCASSGPVRGTNTGELFFGEGSRLTVL.

The rearrangement uses TRBV4-3 and TRBJ1-2, with a possible D match to TRBD1 (5 bases). Germline V lookup: CDR1 LGHNA, CDR2 YSLEER. The V gene lost 0 bases and the J gene lost 7 bases, with 12 bases spanning the gap. This CDR3 has 14 amino acids. The CDR3 region is CASSQDGRGRGYTF. The CDR3 DNA follows: TGCGCCAGCAGCCAAGACGGAAGGGGCCGTGGCTACACCTTC.

This clone has just one count. CDR3 in amino acids: CASSSSPDRGLRDTQYF. CDR3 DNA sequence: TGTGCCAGCAGCTCGTCCCCGGACAGGGGGTTACGGGACACGCAGTATTTT. The chain employs TRBV5-4 and TRBJ2-3, with TRBD1 identical over 10 bases. The trim removed 3 bases at V and 9 bases at J, leaving 16 bases unmatched. Germline CDR1 SGHNT, CDR2 YYREEE (reference sequence). This CDR3 is built from 17 residues.

This rearrangement joins TRBV5-6 to TRBJ1-1; no clear D gene. This CDR3 has 15 residues. CDR1 SGHDT and CDR2 YYEEEE come from the germline V gene. V shed 0 bases and J shed 1 base, with 10 bases lying between them. The CDR3 DNA reads TGTGCCAGCAGCTTGGGTCGGAGGGCGAACACTGAAGCTTTCTTT. Translation: CASSLGRRANTEAFF.

This chain connects TRBV7-8 to TRBJ2-7; D perhaps matches TRBD1 (5 bases). V dropped 5 bases and J dropped 4 bases, with 21 bases sitting between them. This CDR3 comprises 16 residues. In germline, CDR1 is SGHVS, CDR2 FQNEAQ. CDR3: CASSPPAGARGYEQYF. The CDR3 nucleotides read TGTGCCAGCAGCCCCCCGGCTGGGGCCCGCGGATACGAGCAGTACTTC.

This chain joins TRBV3-1 (or the pseudogene TRBV3-2) and TRBJ2-1; D possibly corresponds to TRBD2 (5 bases). This CDR3 region has 14 residues. The V and J ends lost 1 base and 8 bases respectively, with 12 bases between them. CDR1 is LGHDT and CDR2 is YNNKEL in the germline V gene (reference sequence). This CDR3 is CASSQVRLADEQFF. The CDR3 DNA reads as TGTGCCAGCAGCCAAGTCCGGCTAGCCGATGAGCAGTTCTTC.

This sequence joins TRBV7-9 and TRBJ1-1, with D perhaps TRBD1 (6 bases). This CDR3 comprises 16 residues. The V gene lost 6 bases and the J gene lost 1 base, with 18 bases spanning the gap. Germline V gene sequence: CDR1 SEHNR, CDR2 FQNEAQ (reference sequence). CDR3 sequence (DNA): TGTGCCAGCAGTCAAAGGGGGAGTGGGGGGAACACTGAAGCTTTCTTT. Translating it yields CASSQRGSGGNTEAFF. The full variable domain, in which reference TRBV7-9 and TRBJ1-1 provide the parts outside the CDR3, is DTGVSQNPRHKITKRGQNVTFRCDPISEHNRLYWYRQTLGQGPEFLTYFQNEAQLEKSRLLSDRFSAERPKGSFSTLEIQRTEQGDSAMYLCASSQRGSGGNTEAFFGQGTRLTVV.

This chain joins TRBV3-1 (or the pseudogene TRBV3-2) and TRBJ1-1, with a tentative D call TRBD1 (6 bases). The V end lost 3 bases, the J end lost 1 base, and 12 bases lay between the germline ends. Germline V gene lookup returns CDR1 LGHDT and CDR2 YNNKEL (reference sequence). This CDR3 comprises 15 residues. DNA of the CDR3: TGTGCCAGCAGCCACCGGACAGCCCGGAACACTGAAGCTTTCTTT. Translated: CASSHRTARNTEAFF.

The V call is TRBV5-6, the J call TRBJ1-3; TRBD1 agrees at 8 bases. After removal of 5 bases from V and 2 bases from J, the junction contained 3 bases not matched to a gene. The CDR3 extends over 14 amino acids. The germline V gene has CDR1 SGHDT and CDR2 YYEEEE. The CDR3 DNA sequence: TGTGCCAGCAGAGCGACAGGGGCTGGAAACACCATATATTTT. The encoded protein is CASRATGAGNTIYF.

The chain has TRBV9 and TRBJ2-6; 7 nucleotides line up with TRBD1. Unmatched junction bases numbered 2, after V lost 1 base and J lost 1 base. Germline V gene sequence: CDR1 SGDLS, CDR2 YYNGEE. This CDR3 has 16 residues. CDR3 residues: CASSVQTGSGANVLTF. CDR3 in DNA: TGTGCCAGCAGCGTACAGACAGGGTCTGGGGCCAACGTCCTGACTTTC.

V usage is TRBV18 and J usage is TRBJ1-2, with a possible D match to TRBD1 (5 bases). Germline V gives CDR1 KGHSH, CDR2 LQKENI. The CDR3 loop spans 14 amino acids. Trimming took off 6 bases at V and 5 bases at J, with 16 bases between the two ends. CDR3 protein: CASSDQGAGYGYTF. CDR3 DNA: TGTGCCAGCTCCGACCAAGGGGCTGGGTATGGCTACACCTTC.